The next 28 T cell receptor beta chains were all read from a single sample in a study of glioma-infiltrating T cells. TCR alpha and beta CDR3 regions were amplified from RNA using iRepertoire nested multiplex PCR. TCRdb redid the calling of the multiplex PCR reads with MiXCR, one entry per CDR3 protein. The table shows some 120,000 distinct CDR3 sequences, with 23% occurring only once. The material sequenced was glioma tissue, nonneoplastic brain tissue, or PBMCs (not recorded which). Receptors were obtained from a human donor with low-grade glioma or glioblastoma, undergoing nonglioma brain surgery, or in good health (not recorded which).

This clonotype was seen ten or more times. The rearrangement uses TRBV18 and TRBJ2-7; D unclear. CDR3 length: 12 residues. Germline V lookup: CDR1 KGHSH, CDR2 LQKENI. V was cut by 8 bases and J by 0 bases, with 8 bases left in between. The CDR3 protein is CASRDNSYEQYF. In DNA, the CDR3 is TGTGCCAGCCGCGACAACTCCTACGAGCAGTACTTC.

This clonotype was detected ten times or more. The chain employs TRBV6-1 and TRBJ2-1; 7 nucleotides line up with TRBD2. CDR3 size: 15 residues. V shed 6 bases, J shed 5 bases, and the junction held 10 bases outside the gene matches. Germline lookup yields CDR1 MNHNS and CDR2 SASEGT. CDR3 sequence: CASRSVAGGHNEQFF. Here the CDR3 DNA reads TGTGCCAGCAGGTCCGTAGCGGGCGGCCACAATGAGCAGTTCTTC.

This chain uses TRBV29-1 with TRBJ1-2, with TRBD1 as a possible D gene (5 bases). Germline CDR1 SQVTM, CDR2 ANQGSEA. The CDR3 runs to 12 residues. The V end lost 0 bases, the J end lost 7 bases, and 9 bases lay between the germline ends. Here the CDR3 reads CSVEDGGGGYTF. CDR3 sequence (DNA): TGCAGCGTTGAAGATGGGGGGGGTGGCTACACCTTC.

Concerning this clonotype itself: The junction shows a germline mismatch at one end, possibly a read error. The chain joins TRBV12-3 or TRBV12-4 to TRBJ2-5, with D tentatively TRBD2 (7 bases). This CDR3 spans 14 amino acids. The CDR3 loop reads CASSLAAPRGTQYF. CDR3 in DNA: TGTGCCAGCAGTCTAGCGGCCCCCAGGGGGACCCAGTACTTC.

The chain recombines TRBV11-2 with TRBJ2-7, with TRBD1 as a possible D gene (5 bases). The germline V gene has CDR1 SGHAT and CDR2 FQNNGV. The CDR3 covers 9 residues. The CDR3 coding sequence is TGTGGTTACAGGAACGAGCAGTACTTC. Its translation is CGYRNEQYF.

The genes are TRBV29-1 and TRBJ2-3; TRBD2 matches at 7 bases. The CDR3 runs to 14 residues. Trimming removed 6 bases from V and 0 bases from J; junction bases left unmatched: 6. The germline gives CDR1 SQVTM, CDR2 ANQGSEA. CDR3 region: CSVGSGISTDTQYF. CDR3 sequence (DNA): TGCAGCGTGGGCAGCGGGATAAGCACAGATACGCAGTATTTT.

V usage is TRBV3-1 and J usage is TRBJ2-1; D is undetermined. Per the germline V gene, CDR1 is LGHDT and CDR2 is YNNKEL (reference sequence). V was trimmed by 1 base and J by 14 bases, leaving 15 bases between them. The CDR3 has 13 residues. The CDR3 DNA follows: TGTGCCAGCAGCCAAGCTGGGTCCGAGCAGGAGTTCTTC. Its translation: CASSQAGSEQEFF.

The V gene is TRBV5-4, the J gene TRBJ1-2; D perhaps matches TRBD1 (6 bases). Trimming pared 0 bases from V and 2 bases from J, leaving 11 bases between. The CDR3 is 15 residues long. CDR1 is SGHNT and CDR2 is YYREEE in the germline V gene (reference sequence). Here the CDR3 reads CASSLAQGQNYGYTF. CDR3 coding DNA: TGTGCCAGCAGCTTGGCCCAGGGGCAGAACTATGGCTACACCTTC.

This clonotype occurred a few times. The CDR3 here is CASSLPPGQPSRRTGELFF. The CDR3 DNA follows: TGTGCCAGCAGTTTACCGCCGGGACAGCCATCTAGGCGGACCGGGGAGCTGTTTTTT. The chain employs TRBV12-3 or TRBV12-4 and TRBJ2-2; 7 bases align to TRBD1. The V segment lost 2 bases and the J segment 5 bases; nucleotides outside the gene matches: 17. The CDR3 has 19 residues.

This clonotype was detected many times. The J gene is TRBJ2-3, the V gene TRBV6-1; perhaps TRBD1 as D (5 bases). Germline CDR1 is MNHNS and CDR2 is SASEGT. Trimming cost V 6 bases and J 2 bases, with 15 bases left between them. This CDR3 spans 15 amino acids. The CDR3 DNA follows: TGTGCCAGCAGCCCCGTAGGGGTCGACACAGATACGCAGTATTTT. Its protein is CASSPVGVDTDTQYF.

The table lists this clonotype with many counts. CDR3 DNA: TGTGCCAGCGAATTCGGGACAAACCCAAGTTACGAGCAGTACTTC. Translation: CASEFGTNPSYEQYF. The chain employs TRBV6-1 and TRBJ2-7; a weak D match, TRBD1 (6 bases). Deletions cut 8 bases from V and 4 bases from J, with 21 bases between. The CDR3 is 15 amino acids. Germline CDR1 and CDR2: MNHNS and SASEGT.

This clonotype occurred many times. The V and J genes are TRBV2 and TRBJ2-2; 7 positions match TRBD1. The CDR3 spans 15 residues. Per the germline V gene, CDR1 is SNHLY and CDR2 is FYNNEI. V trimming: 5 bases; J trimming: 2 bases; junction bases outside the gene matches: 5. CDR3 in DNA: TGTGCCAGCAGTCTCGACAGGGCAAACACCGGGGAGCTGTTTTTT. Protein product: CASSLDRANTGELFF.

A remark on this clonotype: Just one base apart from a much larger clone, this may be a read error. The chain carries TRBV11-2 and TRBJ1-2; no clear D. The length of the CDR3 is 15 residues. The germline V gene has CDR1 SGHAT and CDR2 FQNNGV. The CDR3 DNA sequence: TGTGCCAGCGGCTTAGTCGACGGAGCCGTCTATGGCTACACCTTC. This sequence encodes CASGLVDGAVYGYTF.

This clonotype was detected many times. The germline gene is not matched at one end of the junction; a read error may be the cause. The chain combines TRBV6-1 with TRBJ1-1; TRBD1 is a possible D gene (5 bases). The CDR3 consists of 13 residues. Looked up from germline, CDR1 is MNHNS and CDR2 is SASEGT. CDR3 sequence reads: CAGSEKRGTEAFF. The DNA for the CDR3 is TGTGCCGGCAGTGAAAAGAGGGGTACTGAAGCTTTCTTT.

There are many counts of this clonotype. J is TRBJ2-7 and V is TRBV5-1; D might be TRBD2 (6 bases). CDR1 and CDR2 (germline): SGHRS, YFSETQ. CDR3 size: 14 residues. V was shortened by 0 bases and J by 3 bases, with 10 bases between the two germline ends. This CDR3 is CASSLAGGDYEQYF. For the CDR3, the DNA is TGCGCCAGCAGCTTGGCCGGAGGGGACTACGAGCAGTACTTC.

This clonotype was counted many times. The chain employs TRBV6-6 and TRBJ2-7, with a weak D call TRBD2 (6 bases). The CDR3 contains 16 residues. CDR1 MNHNY and CDR2 SVGAGI come from the germline V gene (reference sequence). The V end lost 0 bases, the J end lost 5 bases, and 17 bases lay between the germline ends. CDR3 loop: CASSYSYSGYLDEQYF. CDR3 coding DNA: TGTGCCAGCAGTTACTCATATAGCGGTTATCTGGACGAGCAGTACTTC.

The gene calls are TRBV12-3 or TRBV12-4 and TRBJ2-5, with D unclear. This CDR3 region has 12 residues. V lost 10 bases to trimming and J lost 2 bases, with 11 bases between them. Here the CDR3 DNA reads TGTGCCACCCGGTGGCAGCAAGAGACCCAGTACTTC. Translating gives CATRWQQETQYF.

This clonotype was detected many times. The V and J genes are TRBV25-1 and TRBJ1-6; the match to TRBD1 covers 7 bases. V trimming: 4 bases; J trimming: 2 bases; junction bases outside the gene matches: 2. The CDR3 loop spans 15 amino acids. In germline, CDR1 is MGHDK, CDR2 SYGVNS. This CDR3 is CASSATGAYNSPLHF. CDR3 nucleotide sequence: TGTGCCAGCAGTGCAACAGGGGCCTATAATTCACCCCTCCACTTT.

At least ten counts were recorded for this clonotype. The chain is built from TRBV4-1 and TRBJ2-7; D is unresolved. The V gene's germline CDR1 is MGHRA and CDR2 YSYEKL. CDR3 length equals 14 residues. V lost 0 bases, J lost 5 bases, and 11 bases lay in between. CDR3 loop: CASSQDPRTHEQYF. As DNA, the CDR3 is TGCGCCAGCAGCCAAGATCCGAGGACCCACGAGCAGTACTTC.

This clonotype was seen repeatedly, ten times or more. This chain uses TRBV24-1 with TRBJ2-3; no definite D call. Germline loops: CDR1 KGHDR, CDR2 SFDVKD. This CDR3 contains 13 residues. The V gene lost 4 bases and the J gene lost 5 bases, with 9 bases spanning the gap. The CDR3 region is CATSERHLDTQYF. CDR3 bases: TGTGCCACCAGTGAGAGACATCTAGATACGCAGTATTTT.

This clonotype was found many times. This rearrangement joins TRBV4-3 to TRBJ2-7; 9 bases match TRBD1. With V trimmed by 0 bases and J by 4 bases, 4 bases remained unmatched. Germline CDR1 reads LGHNA; CDR2 reads YSLEER. This CDR3 comprises 15 residues. CDR3 region: CASSQDRDRVYEQYF. The CDR3 DNA reads TGCGCCAGCAGCCAAGATCGGGACAGGGTTTACGAGCAGTACTTC.

In this sample, this clonotype turned up many times. The V call is TRBV6-1, the J call TRBJ2-7, with no clear D. V was shortened by 5 bases and J by 2 bases, with 7 bases between the two germline ends. Germline V CDR1 and CDR2: MNHNS, SASEGT. The CDR3 loop spans 12 amino acids. This CDR3 is CASSQDAYEQYF. In DNA, the CDR3 is TGTGCCAGCAGTCAGGACGCCTACGAGCAGTACTTC.

This clonotype was counted many times. The genes are TRBV30 and TRBJ2-5, with unresolved D. The CDR3 totals 12 residues. CDR1 is GTSNPN, CDR2 SVGIG, per germline (reference sequence). The V end was cut by 0 bases, the J end by 4 bases, with 6 bases between. The CDR3 bases are TGTGCCTGGAGTGTAGTTTCAGAGACCCAGTACTTC. Translated: CAWSVVSETQYF.

This clonotype appeared many times. The chain uses TRBV4-3 and TRBJ2-3; 8 nucleotides agree with TRBD2. Losses at the gene ends were 6 bases for V and 1 base for J; bases not matched to a gene: 6. Germline CDR1 and CDR2: LGHNA and YSLEER. The CDR3 has 15 residues. CDR3: CASSIGTSGTDTQYF. As DNA, the CDR3 is TGCGCCAGCAGTATCGGGACTAGTGGCACAGATACGCAGTATTTT.

As concerns this clonotype: This may stem from a read error, because a much larger clone lies one nucleotide away. The chain recombines TRBV2 with TRBJ2-2; no clear D. This CDR3 contains 14 residues. Trimming cost V 10 bases and J 1 base, with 13 bases left between them. Germline CDR1 and CDR2: SNHLY and FYNNEI. CDR3 bases: TGTGCCACCATCCCATGGGGGAACACCGGGGAGCTGTTTTTT. It codes for CATIPWGNTGELFF.

This clonotype was seen many times. V gene TRBV27 combines with J gene TRBJ2-7, with D tentatively TRBD1 or TRBD2 (5 bases each). The V gene lost 0 bases and the J gene lost 3 bases, with 9 bases spanning the gap. Looked up from germline, CDR1 is MNHEY and CDR2 is SMNVEV (reference sequence). CDR3 length: 14 residues. This CDR3 reads CASSLSIGGYEQYF. The CDR3 DNA sequence: TGTGCCAGCAGTTTATCGATTGGGGGCTACGAGCAGTACTTC.

This clonotype turned up a few times. This may stem from a read error, because a much larger clone lies one nucleotide away. This chain links TRBV11-2 with TRBJ2-3; D is perhaps TRBD2 (6 bases). The CDR3 length is 15 residues. V lost 7 bases and J 2 bases, leaving 16 bases between the germline ends. Per the germline V gene, CDR1 is SGHAT and CDR2 is FQNNGV. The CDR3: CASTPPGLHTDTQYF. The CDR3 DNA follows: TGTGCCAGCACCCCTCCGGGACTCCACACAGATACGCAGTATTTT.

This clonotype came up many times. The chain combines TRBV7-3 with TRBJ2-3; D could derive from TRBD1 or TRBD2 (6 bases each). Germline CDR1 and CDR2: SGHTA and FQGTGA. The CDR3 contains 15 residues. V lost 5 bases, J lost 1 base, and 13 bases lay in between. The DNA of the CDR3 is TGTGCCAGCAGCCAAGAAGGGGGGCGCACAGATACGCAGTATTTT. Translating it yields CASSQEGGRTDTQYF.